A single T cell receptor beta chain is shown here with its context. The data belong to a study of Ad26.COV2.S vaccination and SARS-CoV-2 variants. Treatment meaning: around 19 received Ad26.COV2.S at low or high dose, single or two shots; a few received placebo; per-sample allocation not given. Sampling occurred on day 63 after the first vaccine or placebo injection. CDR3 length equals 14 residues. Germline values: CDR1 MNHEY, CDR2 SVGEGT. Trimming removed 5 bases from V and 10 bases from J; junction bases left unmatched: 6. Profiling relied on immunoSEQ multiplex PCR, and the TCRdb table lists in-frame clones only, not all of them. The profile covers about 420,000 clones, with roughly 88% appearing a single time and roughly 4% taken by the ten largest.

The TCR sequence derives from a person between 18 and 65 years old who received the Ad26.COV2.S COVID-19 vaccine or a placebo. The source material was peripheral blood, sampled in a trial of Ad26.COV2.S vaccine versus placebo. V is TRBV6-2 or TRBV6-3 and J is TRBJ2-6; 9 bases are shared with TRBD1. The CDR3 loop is CASSPDRGVNVLTF. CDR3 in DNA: TGTGCCAGCAGTCCCGACAGGGGGGTAAACGTCCTGACTTTC.